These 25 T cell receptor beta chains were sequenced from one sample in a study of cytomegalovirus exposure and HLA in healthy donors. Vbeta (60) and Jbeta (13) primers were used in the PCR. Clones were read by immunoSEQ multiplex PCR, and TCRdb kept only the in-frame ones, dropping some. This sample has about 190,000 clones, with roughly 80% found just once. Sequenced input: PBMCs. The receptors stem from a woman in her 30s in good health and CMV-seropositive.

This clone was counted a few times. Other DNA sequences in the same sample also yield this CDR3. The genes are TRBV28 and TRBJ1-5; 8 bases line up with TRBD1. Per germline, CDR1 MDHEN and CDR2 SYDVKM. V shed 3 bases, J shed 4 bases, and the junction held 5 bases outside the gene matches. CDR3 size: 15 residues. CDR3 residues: CASSLRTGSNQPQHF. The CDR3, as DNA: TGTGCCAGCAGTTTGCGGACAGGGTCAAATCAGCCCCAGCATTTT.

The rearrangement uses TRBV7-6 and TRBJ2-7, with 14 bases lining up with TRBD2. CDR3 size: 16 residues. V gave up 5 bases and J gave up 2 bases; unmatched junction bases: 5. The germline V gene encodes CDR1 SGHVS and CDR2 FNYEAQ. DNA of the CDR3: TGTGCCAGCAGCACGGGACTAGCGGGAGACCCCTACGAGCAGTACTTC. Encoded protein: CASSTGLAGDPYEQYF. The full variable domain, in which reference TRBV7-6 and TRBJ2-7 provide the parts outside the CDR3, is GAGVSQSPRYKVTKRGQDVALRCDPISGHVSLYWYRQALGQGPEFLTYFNYEAQQDKSGLPNDRFSAERPEGSISTLTIQRTEQRDSAMYRCASSTGLAGDPYEQYFGPGTRLTVT.

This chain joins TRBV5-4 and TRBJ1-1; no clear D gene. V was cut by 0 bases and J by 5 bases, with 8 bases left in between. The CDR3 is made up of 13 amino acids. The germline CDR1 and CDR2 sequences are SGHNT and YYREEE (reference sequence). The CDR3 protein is CASSLDRVTEAFF. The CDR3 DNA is TGTGCCAGCAGCTTGGATAGAGTAACTGAAGCTTTCTTT.

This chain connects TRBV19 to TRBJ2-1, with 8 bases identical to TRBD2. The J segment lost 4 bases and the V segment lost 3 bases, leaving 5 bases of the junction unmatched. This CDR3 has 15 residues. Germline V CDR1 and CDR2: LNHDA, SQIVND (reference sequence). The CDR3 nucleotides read TGTGCCAGTAGTATTTCAGCGGGAGAGTACAATGAGCAGTTCTTC. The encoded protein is CASSISAGEYNEQFF.

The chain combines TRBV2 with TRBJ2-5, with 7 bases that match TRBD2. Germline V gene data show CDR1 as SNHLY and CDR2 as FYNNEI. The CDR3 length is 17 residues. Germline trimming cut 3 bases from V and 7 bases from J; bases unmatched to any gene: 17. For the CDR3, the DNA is TGTGCCAGCAGTGAGTGGGAGGGCTCCAGGGCCCAGGGGACCCAGTACTTC. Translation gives CASSEWEGSRAQGTQYF.

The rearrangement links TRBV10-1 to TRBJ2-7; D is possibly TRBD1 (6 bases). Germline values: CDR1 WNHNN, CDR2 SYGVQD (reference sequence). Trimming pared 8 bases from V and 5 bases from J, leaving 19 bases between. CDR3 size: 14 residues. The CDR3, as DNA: TGCGCCAGCTCTGAAACGGGACATAGCGACGAGCAGTACTTC. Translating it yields CASSETGHSDEQYF.

The CDR3 reads CASSSGTVSYEQYF. The CDR3, as DNA: TGTGCCAGCAGTTCGGGGACAGTCTCCTACGAGCAGTACTTC. The V gene is TRBV7-9, the J gene TRBJ2-7; TRBD1 agrees at 7 bases. V dropped 6 bases and J dropped 0; count of bases not matched to a gene: 5. CDR1 is SEHNR, CDR2 FQNEAQ, per germline (reference sequence). The CDR3 is 14 residues long.

CDR3 DNA: TGTGCCAGCAGCTACGGACAGGGGGCGATCCACGAGCAGTACTTC. This translates into CASSYGQGAIHEQYF. The J gene is TRBJ2-7, the V gene TRBV13; 11 nucleotides line up with TRBD1. After removal of 4 bases from V and 5 bases from J, the junction contained 7 bases not matched to a gene. The CDR3 is made up of 15 amino acids. Looked up from germline, CDR1 is PRHDT and CDR2 is FYEKMQ (reference sequence).

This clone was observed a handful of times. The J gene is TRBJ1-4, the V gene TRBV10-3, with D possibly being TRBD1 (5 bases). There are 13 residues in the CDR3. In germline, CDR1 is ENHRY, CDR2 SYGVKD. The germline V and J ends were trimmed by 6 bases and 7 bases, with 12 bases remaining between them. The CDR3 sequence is CAIRGTGGEKLFF. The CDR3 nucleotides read TGTGCCATCAGAGGGACGGGGGGTGAAAAACTGTTTTTT.

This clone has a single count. The CDR3 bases are TGTGCCAGCAGCCTAGGGGACAGTCCATTTCAGTACTTC. Residues: CASSLGDSPFQYF. The rearrangement joins TRBV14 to TRBJ2-4; 7 nucleotides line up with TRBD1. The CDR3 runs to 13 residues. The ends lost 4 bases at V and 11 bases at J; junction bases unmatched: 8. Per the germline V gene, CDR1 is SGHDN and CDR2 is FVKESK.

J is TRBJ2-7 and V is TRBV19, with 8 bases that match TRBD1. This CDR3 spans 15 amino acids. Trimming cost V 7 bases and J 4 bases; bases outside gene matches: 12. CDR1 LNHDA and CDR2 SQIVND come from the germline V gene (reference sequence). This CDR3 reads CASTKRGTGGYEQYF. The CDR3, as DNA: TGTGCCAGTACGAAGCGAGGGACAGGAGGGTACGAGCAGTACTTC.

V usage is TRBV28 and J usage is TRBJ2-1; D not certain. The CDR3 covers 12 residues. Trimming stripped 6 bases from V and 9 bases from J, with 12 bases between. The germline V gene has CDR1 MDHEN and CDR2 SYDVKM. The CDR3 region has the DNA TGTGCCAGCAGCTCCCAGGTTCCTGAGCAGTTCTTC. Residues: CASSSQVPEQFF.

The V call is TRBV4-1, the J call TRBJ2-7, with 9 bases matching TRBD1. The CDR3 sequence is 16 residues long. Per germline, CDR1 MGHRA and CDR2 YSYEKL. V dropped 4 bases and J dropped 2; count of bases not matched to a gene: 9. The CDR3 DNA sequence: TGCGCCAGCAGCCTCCTACCGGGACAGGGTACCTACGAGCAGTACTTC. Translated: CASSLLPGQGTYEQYF.

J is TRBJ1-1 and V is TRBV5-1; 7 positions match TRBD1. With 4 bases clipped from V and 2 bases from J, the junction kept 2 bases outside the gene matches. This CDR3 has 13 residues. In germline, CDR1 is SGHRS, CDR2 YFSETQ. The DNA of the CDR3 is TGCGCCAGCAGCAGGGACAGAAACACTGAAGCTTTCTTT. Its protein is CASSRDRNTEAFF.

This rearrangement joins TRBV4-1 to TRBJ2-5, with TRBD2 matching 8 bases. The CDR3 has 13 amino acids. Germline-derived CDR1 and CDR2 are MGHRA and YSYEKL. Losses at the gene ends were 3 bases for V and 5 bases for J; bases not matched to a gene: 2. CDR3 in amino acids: CASSQIAGETQYF. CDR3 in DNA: TGCGCCAGCAGCCAGATAGCGGGGGAGACCCAGTACTTC.

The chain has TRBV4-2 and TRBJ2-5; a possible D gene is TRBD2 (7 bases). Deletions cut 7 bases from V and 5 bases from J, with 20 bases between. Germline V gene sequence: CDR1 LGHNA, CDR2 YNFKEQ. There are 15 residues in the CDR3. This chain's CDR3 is CASTLIRGAGETQYF. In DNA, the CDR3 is TGTGCCAGCACCCTGATCCGGGGGGCTGGCGAGACCCAGTACTTC.

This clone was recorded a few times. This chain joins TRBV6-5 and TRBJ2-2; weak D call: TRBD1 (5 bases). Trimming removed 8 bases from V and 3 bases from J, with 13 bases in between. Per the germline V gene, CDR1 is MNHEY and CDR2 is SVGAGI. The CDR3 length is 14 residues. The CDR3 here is CASSRDGDTGELFF. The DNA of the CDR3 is TGTGCCAGCTCCAGGGATGGGGACACCGGGGAGCTGTTTTTT.

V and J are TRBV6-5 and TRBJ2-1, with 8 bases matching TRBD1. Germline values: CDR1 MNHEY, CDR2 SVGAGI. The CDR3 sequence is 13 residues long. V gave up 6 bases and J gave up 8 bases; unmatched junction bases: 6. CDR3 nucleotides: TGTGCCAGCAGGGTACAGGGGGTCTATGAGCAGTTCTTC. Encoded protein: CASRVQGVYEQFF.

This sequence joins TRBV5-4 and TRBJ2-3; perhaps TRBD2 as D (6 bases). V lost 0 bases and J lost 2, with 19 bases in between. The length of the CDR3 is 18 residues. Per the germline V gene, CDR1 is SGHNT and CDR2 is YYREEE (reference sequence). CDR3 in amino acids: CASSLGDSGGPYTDTQYF. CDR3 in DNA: TGTGCCAGCAGCTTGGGGGATAGCGGCGGCCCCTACACAGATACGCAGTATTTT.

The CDR3 DNA sequence: TGTGCCAGCAGCCAAGGGGGACCCAACGAGCAGTACTTC. Protein sequence: CASSQGGPNEQYF. The J gene is TRBJ2-7, the V gene TRBV6-6; D might be TRBD1 (6 bases). V lost 6 bases and J lost 5, with 14 bases in between. This CDR3 is 13 amino acids long. Per germline, CDR1 MNHNY and CDR2 SVGAGI (reference sequence).

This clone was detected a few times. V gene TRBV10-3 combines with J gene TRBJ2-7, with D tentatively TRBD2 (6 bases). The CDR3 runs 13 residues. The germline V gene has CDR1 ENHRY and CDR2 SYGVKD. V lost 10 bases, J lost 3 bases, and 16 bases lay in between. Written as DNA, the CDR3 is TGTGCCACACGGGGCGGTAGCGGCTACGAGCAGTACTTC. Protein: CATRGGSGYEQYF.

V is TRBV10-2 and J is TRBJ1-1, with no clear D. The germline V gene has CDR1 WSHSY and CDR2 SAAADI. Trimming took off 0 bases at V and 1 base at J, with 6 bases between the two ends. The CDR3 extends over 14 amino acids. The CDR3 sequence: CASSESLSNTEAFF. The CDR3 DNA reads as TGCGCCAGCAGTGAGTCGTTATCGAACACTGAAGCTTTCTTT.

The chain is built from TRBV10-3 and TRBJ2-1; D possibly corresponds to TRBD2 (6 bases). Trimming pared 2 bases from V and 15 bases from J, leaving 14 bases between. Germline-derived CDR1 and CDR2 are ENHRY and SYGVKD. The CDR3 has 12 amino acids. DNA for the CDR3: TGTGCCATCAGTGAGCCGGGGGAATTGGGGTTCTTC. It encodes CAISEPGELGFF.

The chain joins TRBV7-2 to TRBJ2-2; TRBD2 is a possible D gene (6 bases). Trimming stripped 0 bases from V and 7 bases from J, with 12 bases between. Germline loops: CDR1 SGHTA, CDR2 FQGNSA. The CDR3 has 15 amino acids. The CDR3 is CASSLAQGGIGELFF. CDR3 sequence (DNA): TGTGCCAGCAGCTTAGCCCAGGGCGGGATCGGGGAGCTGTTTTTT. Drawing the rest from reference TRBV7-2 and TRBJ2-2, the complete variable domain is GAGVSQSPSNKVTEKGKDVELRCDPISGHTALYWYRQSLGQGLEFLIYFQGNSAPDKSGLPSDRFSAERTGGSVSTLTIQRTQQEDSAVYLCASSLAQGGIGELFFGEGSRLTVL.

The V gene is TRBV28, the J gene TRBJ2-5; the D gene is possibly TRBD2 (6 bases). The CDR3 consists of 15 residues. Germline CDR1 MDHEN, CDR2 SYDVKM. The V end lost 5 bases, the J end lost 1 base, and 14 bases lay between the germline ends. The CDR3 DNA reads TGTGCCAGCAGTCCCGGGACTCTGCTCCAAGAGACCCAGTACTTC. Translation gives CASSPGTLLQETQYF.